These 31 T cell receptor beta chains originate from one sample sequenced in a study of shared clonotypes between healthy human individuals. Some clones are missing from TCRdb's copy, which holds only in-frame ones; the method was immunoSEQ multiplex PCR. The sample carries approximately 1.5 million clones, 97% to 99% recorded once. Material: naive CD4+ T cells sorted from blood. Subset denoted: CD45RA+ positively selected. Receptors were obtained from a man aged 25-40 years in good health.

The rearrangement joins TRBV28 to TRBJ1-2; D not resolved. Germline CDR1 reads MDHEN; CDR2 reads SYDVKM. The CDR3 spans 12 residues. Deletions cut 7 bases from V and 0 bases from J, with 6 bases between. The CDR3 nucleotides are TGTGCCAGCACCACAACTAACTATGGCTACACCTTC. Its translation is CASTTTNYGYTF.

In this sample, this clone turned up once. The chain is built from TRBV18 and TRBJ2-1; maybe TRBD1 (6 bases). Germline loops: CDR1 KGHSH, CDR2 LQKENI. This CDR3 contains 16 residues. Trimming stripped 5 bases from V and 0 bases from J, with 14 bases between. The CDR3 DNA reads TGTGCCAGCTCAAATAAAGGACAGAGCTCCTACAATGAGCAGTTCTTC. It yields the protein CASSNKGQSSYNEQFF.

This rearrangement joins TRBV29-1 to TRBJ1-1; no firm D call. The CDR3 has 11 amino acids. Germline V gives CDR1 SQVTM, CDR2 ANQGSEA. V was clipped by 5 bases and J by 0 bases, with 4 bases between them. In DNA, the CDR3 is TGCAGCGTTCTGTTGAACACTGAAGCTTTCTTT. Its translation is CSVLLNTEAFF.

The chain combines TRBV5-4 with TRBJ2-6, with D tentatively TRBD2 (6 bases). This CDR3 is built from 18 residues. V lost 3 bases and J lost 0, with 16 bases in between. Per the germline V gene, CDR1 is SGHNT and CDR2 is YYREEE (reference sequence). This chain's CDR3 is CASSWGVKRNSGANVLTF. Here the CDR3 DNA reads TGTGCCAGCAGCTGGGGGGTAAAGCGGAACTCTGGGGCCAACGTCCTGACTTTC.

This chain connects TRBV19 to TRBJ2-7; D is uncertain. The CDR3 contains 14 residues. The germline gives CDR1 LNHDA, CDR2 SQIVND (reference sequence). Trimming cost V 1 base and J 5 bases, with 12 bases left between them. The CDR3 protein is CASSIAGLVDEQYF. The CDR3, as DNA: TGTGCCAGTAGTATAGCGGGTCTCGTCGACGAGCAGTACTTC.

The gene calls are TRBV14 and TRBJ2-1; D unclear. This CDR3 has 15 residues. With 0 bases removed from V and 4 bases from J, the gap between germline ends came to 10 bases. CDR1 is SGHDN and CDR2 is FVKESK in the germline V gene. The CDR3: CASSQEADPYNEQFF. CDR3 DNA: TGTGCCAGCAGCCAAGAGGCGGACCCTTACAATGAGCAGTTCTTC. Combining the CDR3 with reference TRBV14 and TRBJ2-1 gives the whole variable domain EAGVTQFPSHSVIEKGQTVTLRCDPISGHDNLYWYRRVMGKEIKFLLHFVKESKQDESGMPNNRFLAERTGGTYSTLKVQPAELEDSGVYFCASSQEADPYNEQFFGPGTRLTVL.

Written as DNA, the CDR3 is TGTGCCATCACAACGGCGCCCGCAGATACGCAGTATTTT. Translating gives CAITTAPADTQYF. This chain links TRBV10-3 with TRBJ2-3; D gene uncertain. Germline V gene data show CDR1 as ENHRY and CDR2 as SYGVKD. The V gene lost 7 bases and the J gene lost 4 bases, with 12 bases spanning the gap. The CDR3 spans 13 residues.

V and J are TRBV5-6 and TRBJ2-2; no clear D. The ends were cut back, 3 bases at V and 5 bases at J, with 17 bases in the middle. The CDR3 covers 16 residues. Germline lookup yields CDR1 SGHDT and CDR2 YYEEEE. The CDR3 nucleotides are TGTGCCAGCAGCTCCGTCTCGCGGCGTCTGACCGGGGAGCTGTTTTTT. It specifies CASSSVSRRLTGELFF.

This sequence joins TRBV7-9 and TRBJ1-2; D gene unclear. CDR1 and CDR2 from the germline V gene are SEHNR and FQNEAQ (reference sequence). V lost 1 base and J 7 bases, leaving 19 bases between the germline ends. This CDR3 region has 16 residues. CDR3 loop: CASSLDRGGVLGGYTF. The CDR3 DNA follows: TGTGCCAGCAGCTTAGATCGGGGTGGAGTACTCGGTGGCTACACCTTC.

The chain couples TRBV7-9 to TRBJ2-7; maybe TRBD2 (5 bases). The CDR3 is 13 residues long. The germline gives CDR1 SEHNR, CDR2 FQNEAQ (reference sequence). Trimming took off 3 bases at V and 6 bases at J, with 12 bases between the two ends. CDR3 DNA sequence: TGTGCCAGCAGCTTCGGGGTTTTACTCGAGCAGTACTTC. Its protein is CASSFGVLLEQYF.

The sample holds one count of this clone. The V gene is TRBV5-4, the J gene TRBJ2-7; a possible D gene is TRBD2 (5 bases). This CDR3 contains 13 residues. Looked up from germline, CDR1 is SGHNT and CDR2 is YYREEE (reference sequence). The ends were cut back, 4 bases at V and 3 bases at J, with 11 bases in the middle. CDR3 bases: TGTGCCAGCAGCGGCCCGGAGGACTACGAGCAGTACTTC. Translating gives CASSGPEDYEQYF.

The rearrangement joins TRBV5-1 to TRBJ2-5; D unclear. Trimming removed 2 bases from V and 5 bases from J, with 10 bases in between. The CDR3 spans 13 residues. Germline CDR1 and CDR2: SGHRS and YFSETQ. CDR3 amino acids: CASSLFWLETQYF. CDR3 nucleotide sequence: TGCGCCAGCAGCTTATTTTGGCTGGAGACCCAGTACTTC. The entire variable domain, with the rest obtained from reference TRBV5-1 and TRBJ2-5, is as follows: KAGVTQTPRYLIKTRGQQVTLSCSPISGHRSVSWYQQTPGQGLQFLFEYFSETQRNKGNFPGRFSGRQFSNSRSEMNVSTLELGDSALYLCASSLFWLETQYFGPGTRLLVL.

This clone was recorded a few times. Other DNA sequences from this sample encode an identical CDR3 as well. The V call is TRBV10-3, the J call TRBJ2-3; weak D call: TRBD2 (6 bases). The CDR3 runs 12 residues. CDR1 and CDR2 from the germline V gene are ENHRY and SYGVKD. V was cut by 6 bases and J by 3 bases, with 7 bases left in between. The CDR3 protein is CAISGTTDTQYF. DNA of the CDR3: TGTGCCATCAGCGGGACTACAGATACGCAGTATTTT.

The V call is TRBV4-3, the J call TRBJ1-3; weak D call: TRBD1 (6 bases). Germline V gene sequence: CDR1 LGHNA, CDR2 YSLEER. V lost 2 bases and J 0 bases, leaving 8 bases between the germline ends. The CDR3 is made up of 15 amino acids. Written as DNA, the CDR3 is TGCGCCAGCAGCCAAACAGGGAACTCTGGAAACACCATATATTTT. Its protein is CASSQTGNSGNTIYF.

The V call is TRBV5-1, the J call TRBJ2-7; the match to TRBD2 covers 8 bases. The CDR3 loop spans 16 amino acids. The V and J ends lost 4 bases and 1 base, in that order; junction bases with no gene match: 10. From germline, CDR1 is SGHRS and CDR2 YFSETQ. DNA for the CDR3: TGCGCCAGCAGCCCGAATAGCGGGGTTGGGTCCTACGAGCAGTACTTC. Protein product: CASSPNSGVGSYEQYF.

Note on this clone: This sample includes further DNA sequences coding for the same CDR3. The V and J genes are TRBV18 and TRBJ2-3, with D possibly being TRBD1 or TRBD2 (5 bases each). The V gene's germline CDR1 is KGHSH and CDR2 LQKENI. The CDR3 contains 13 residues. V was trimmed by 3 bases and J by 4 bases, leaving 8 bases between them. The CDR3 DNA reads as TGTGCCAGCTCACCGGGGGTGGCAGATACGCAGTATTTT. Protein sequence: CASSPGVADTQYF.

The V gene is TRBV28, the J gene TRBJ2-7, with TRBD1 identical over 8 bases. V gave up 7 bases and J gave up 1 base; unmatched junction bases: 12. This CDR3 region has 16 residues. Germline CDR1 reads MDHEN; CDR2 reads SYDVKM. The CDR3 spells CASNPGDRDRSYEQYF. The CDR3 coding sequence is TGTGCCAGCAACCCAGGAGATCGGGACAGGTCCTACGAGCAGTACTTC.

The chain combines TRBV28 with TRBJ2-6; D is possibly TRBD1 (6 bases). Trimming removed 1 base from V and 3 bases from J, with 16 bases in between. Germline V gives CDR1 MDHEN, CDR2 SYDVKM. This CDR3 region has 18 residues. CDR3 sequence: CASSLLPGARLGANVLTF. The CDR3 nucleotides read TGTGCCAGCAGTTTATTGCCAGGGGCCCGGCTTGGGGCCAACGTCCTGACTTTC.

The rearrangement uses TRBV5-1 and TRBJ2-5; D gene unclear. The CDR3 covers 14 residues. Germline loops: CDR1 SGHRS, CDR2 YFSETQ. Trimming cost V 7 bases and J 5 bases, with 18 bases left between them. The CDR3, as DNA: TGCGCCAGCTACCCTAAGGGTAGGTGGGAGACCCAGTACTTC. Protein: CASYPKGRWETQYF.

The chain has TRBV2 and TRBJ2-7; no clear D gene. The CDR3 loop spans 11 amino acids. The V gene's germline CDR1 is SNHLY and CDR2 FYNNEI. V lost 1 base and J 6 bases, leaving 4 bases between the germline ends. CDR3 region: CASSEVSEQYF. DNA for the CDR3: TGTGCCAGCAGTGAAGTCTCCGAGCAGTACTTC.

This chain joins TRBV4-1 and TRBJ1-2; the D gene is possibly TRBD1 (6 bases). Per the germline V gene, CDR1 is MGHRA and CDR2 is YSYEKL. Trimming pared 2 bases from V and 1 base from J, leaving 17 bases between. This CDR3 is 17 amino acids long. The CDR3 DNA is TGCGCCAGCAGCCAAATAGCGAAGGGACAACTTAACTATGGCTACACCTTC. This encodes CASSQIAKGQLNYGYTF.

This chain joins TRBV18 and TRBJ2-1, with 10 bases identical to TRBD2. The CDR3 has 15 residues. After removal of 4 bases from V and 4 bases from J, the junction contained 4 bases not matched to a gene. Germline V gene lookup returns CDR1 KGHSH and CDR2 LQKENI. This CDR3 reads CASSRGTSEYNEQFF. The CDR3 nucleotides are TGTGCCAGCTCACGAGGGACTAGCGAGTACAATGAGCAGTTCTTC.

The chain links TRBV28 to TRBJ1-5; no clear D gene. The CDR3 consists of 16 residues. Germline V gene lookup returns CDR1 MDHEN and CDR2 SYDVKM. Trimming pared 7 bases from V and 0 bases from J, leaving 16 bases between. In nucleotides, the CDR3 is TGTGCCAGCACCCTGGGAGACCCCTATAGCAATCAGCCCCAGCATTTT. Its protein is CASTLGDPYSNQPQHF.

This rearrangement joins TRBV5-4 to TRBJ1-2; D is undetermined. In germline, CDR1 is SGHNT, CDR2 YYREEE (reference sequence). V dropped 0 bases and J dropped 6 bases, with 12 bases sitting between them. The CDR3 covers 14 residues. The CDR3 nucleotides read TGTGCCAGCAGCTTGGCCTACCGGACGGATGGCTACACCTTC. Its protein is CASSLAYRTDGYTF.

The chain carries TRBV5-5 and TRBJ1-5, with D perhaps TRBD1 (5 bases). Looked up from germline, CDR1 is SGHKS and CDR2 is YYEKEE (reference sequence). Trimming took 3 bases from V and 2 from J, leaving 6 bases between them. The CDR3 is made up of 13 amino acids. The CDR3 DNA follows: TGTGCCAGCAGCTCACAGGGCAATCAGCCCCAGCATTTT. Its protein product is CASSSQGNQPQHF.

As regards this clone: Other DNA sequences in this specimen translate into the identical CDR3. This sequence joins TRBV5-1 and TRBJ1-1; TRBD1 might be the D (6 bases). Trimming shortened V by 2 bases and J by 2 bases, and 10 bases separated the two germline ends. This CDR3 comprises 14 residues. CDR1 is SGHRS and CDR2 is YFSETQ in the germline V gene. The CDR3 loop is CASSLQGPNTEAFF. For the CDR3, the DNA is TGCGCCAGCAGCTTACAGGGTCCCAACACTGAAGCTTTCTTT.

For the CDR3, the DNA is TGCGCCAGCAGCCGGACTAGCGGGACGGATGATACGCAGTATTTT. This codes for CASSRTSGTDDTQYF. The chain combines TRBV4-3 with TRBJ2-3; 12 positions match TRBD2. CDR1 and CDR2 from the germline V gene are LGHNA and YSLEER. Trimming removed 4 bases from V and 6 bases from J; junction bases left unmatched: 5. The CDR3 spans 15 residues.

V gene TRBV7-9 combines with J gene TRBJ1-1; TRBD1 might be the D (6 bases). The V and J ends lost 0 bases and 4 bases respectively, with 9 bases between them. This CDR3 is built from 14 residues. Germline V gene lookup returns CDR1 SEHNR and CDR2 FQNEAQ (reference sequence). The CDR3 DNA is TGTGCCAGCAGCTTAGCCCGCAGGGGCACTGAAGCTTTCTTT. This gives the protein CASSLARRGTEAFF.

In nucleotides, the CDR3 is TGCGCCAGCAGCTCTTCCGGCTCAGGCTATGGCTACACCTTC. Protein: CASSSSGSGYGYTF. V gene TRBV5-1 combines with J gene TRBJ1-2; D not certain. With 3 bases removed from V and 4 bases from J, the gap between germline ends came to 13 bases. The CDR3 loop spans 14 amino acids. CDR1 and CDR2 (germline): SGHRS, YFSETQ.

This clone was found a few times. This chain connects TRBV7-9 to TRBJ1-2; D gene ambiguous. Per germline, CDR1 SEHNR and CDR2 FQNEAQ (reference sequence). V was trimmed by 4 bases and J by 2 bases, leaving 14 bases between them. The CDR3 loop spans 15 amino acids. The CDR3 DNA follows: TGTGCCAGCAGCTGGGTCCTCCGGGGAAACTATGGCTACACCTTC. This translates into CASSWVLRGNYGYTF. Using reference TRBV7-9 and TRBJ1-2 for the parts outside the CDR3, the full variable domain is DTGVSQNPRHKITKRGQNVTFRCDPISEHNRLYWYRQTLGQGPEFLTYFQNEAQLEKSRLLSDRFSAERPKGSFSTLEIQRTEQGDSAMYLCASSWVLRGNYGYTFGSGTRLTVV.

The rearrangement uses TRBV5-1 and TRBJ2-1; TRBD1 matches 7 bases. This CDR3 contains 16 residues. Per germline, CDR1 SGHRS and CDR2 YFSETQ. Trimming cost V 0 bases and J 2 bases; bases outside gene matches: 5. The CDR3 loop is CASSLVGDSTYNEQFF. CDR3 bases: TGCGCCAGCAGCTTGGTGGGGGACAGCACCTACAATGAGCAGTTCTTC.